The 17 T cell receptor beta chains reported below all come from one sample, sequenced in a study of immune cell composition in non-small cell lung cancer. Data came from immunoSEQ multiplex PCR; TCRdb stores just in-frame clones and leaves some out. The sample lists 4,500 to 6,000 clones; about 88% were seen once. Normal lung sampling was at least 3 cm from the tumour, as distant as possible. Sequenced input: non-adjacent lung tissue. Every receptor here comes from a human donor with non-small cell lung cancer. Some clones in this sample may be carry-over from other donors' samples.

The CDR3 nucleotides read TGTGCCTGGATTCCCGGGTCGCAGAACACTGAAGCTTTCTTT. Translating it yields CAWIPGSQNTEAFF. This sequence joins TRBV30 and TRBJ1-1; the D is unclear. The V gene lost 4 bases and the J gene lost 1 base, with 13 bases spanning the gap. The CDR3 runs 14 residues. Germline loops: CDR1 GTSNPN, CDR2 SVGIG (reference sequence).

This rearrangement joins TRBV5-5 to TRBJ1-3, with a weak D call TRBD1 (5 bases). Trimming cost V 6 bases and J 0 bases, with 19 bases left between them. The CDR3 has 17 residues. CDR1 is SGHKS, CDR2 YYEKEE, per germline (reference sequence). The CDR3 region is CASKAVDSSLSGNTIYF. CDR3 DNA sequence: TGTGCCAGCAAGGCTGTCGACAGCTCCCTCTCTGGAAACACCATATATTTT.

This clone was seen once. The chain links TRBV5-1 to TRBJ2-5; 8 bases align to TRBD2. The CDR3 sequence is 15 residues long. Germline V gene sequence: CDR1 SGHRS, CDR2 YFSETQ. With 4 bases clipped from V and 5 bases from J, the junction kept 10 bases outside the gene matches. CDR3 amino acids: CASSPGGLEGETQYF. CDR3 DNA sequence: TGCGCCAGCAGCCCGGGGGGACTAGAAGGTGAGACCCAGTACTTC.

V usage is TRBV4-3 and J usage is TRBJ1-2; D may be TRBD1 (5 bases). CDR1 LGHNA and CDR2 YSLEER come from the germline V gene. The CDR3 has 14 amino acids. Trimming took 0 bases from V and 7 from J, leaving 12 bases between them. CDR3 sequence reads: CASSQDLGAGGYTF. The CDR3 bases are TGCGCCAGCAGCCAAGATCTTGGGGCTGGTGGCTACACCTTC.

J is TRBJ2-3 and V is TRBV7-8; D remains ambiguous. This CDR3 is 15 amino acids long. The V end was cut by 3 bases, the J end by 2 bases, with 12 bases between. CDR1 SGHVS and CDR2 FQNEAQ come from the germline V gene. Written as DNA, the CDR3 is TGTGCCAGCAGCTTCCGAACCGGGTACACAGATACGCAGTATTTT. Amino acid sequence: CASSFRTGYTDTQYF. The variable domain in full, with the rest retrieved from reference TRBV7-8 and TRBJ2-3, is GAGVSQSPRYKVAKRGQDVALRCDPISGHVSLFWYQQALGQGPEFLTYFQNEAQLDKSGLPSDRFFAERPEGSVSTLKIQRTQQEDSAVYLCASSFRTGYTDTQYFGPGTRLTVL.

The chain uses TRBV25-1 and TRBJ1-2; possibly TRBD1 for D (5 bases). The germline gives CDR1 MGHDK, CDR2 SYGVNS. The CDR3 spans 13 residues. Trimming left V 2 bases short and J 8 bases short, with 12 bases between. CDR3 region: CASSEGQSYGYTF. The CDR3 DNA is TGTGCCAGCAGTGAAGGACAATCTTACGGCTACACCTTC.

The chain combines TRBV5-1 with TRBJ2-2, with 10 bases fitting TRBD2. Unmatched junction bases numbered 5, after V lost 4 bases and J lost 2 bases. Germline V gene sequence: CDR1 SGHRS, CDR2 YFSETQ. The CDR3 spans 16 residues. The CDR3 sequence is CASSTGLATNTGELFF. The CDR3 DNA is TGCGCCAGCAGCACGGGACTAGCGACAAACACCGGGGAGCTGTTTTTT.

This clone was observed a single time. The J gene is TRBJ1-2, the V gene TRBV4-3, with 7 bases aligning to TRBD1. Germline trimming cut 0 bases from V and 7 bases from J; bases unmatched to any gene: 17. This CDR3 is 18 amino acids long. Looked up from germline, CDR1 is LGHNA and CDR2 is YSLEER. The CDR3 reads CASSQEVGAGQFGGGYTF. As DNA, the CDR3 is TGCGCCAGCAGCCAAGAGGTTGGGGCGGGACAGTTTGGGGGTGGCTACACCTTC.

The CDR3 loop is CATQTTGEKLFF. CDR3 DNA sequence: TGTGCCACCCAGACTACAGGGGAAAAACTGTTTTTT. The chain combines TRBV2 with TRBJ1-4, with D tentatively TRBD1 (6 bases). Germline V lookup: CDR1 SNHLY, CDR2 FYNNEI. Trimming took 10 bases from V and 8 from J, leaving 14 bases between them. The CDR3 covers 12 residues.

The V and J genes are TRBV7-8 and TRBJ1-5; 9 bases match TRBD1. The CDR3 sequence is 17 residues long. Trimming cost V 5 bases and J 4 bases; bases outside gene matches: 12. Germline V gives CDR1 SGHVS, CDR2 FQNEAQ. CDR3 amino acids: CASSPRTGASFNQPQHF. The CDR3 DNA reads as TGTGCCAGCAGCCCCCGGACAGGGGCGTCTTTTAATCAGCCCCAGCATTTT.

V is TRBV5-4 and J is TRBJ2-5; D not certain. From germline, CDR1 is SGHNT and CDR2 YYREEE (reference sequence). This CDR3 spans 15 amino acids. Trimming took off 5 bases at V and 4 bases at J, with 18 bases between the two ends. CDR3 sequence (DNA): TGTGCCAGCAGTCCCTCCAAAGCTCTAGGAGAGACCCAGTACTTC. This sequence encodes CASSPSKALGETQYF.

The chain carries TRBV7-6 and TRBJ2-1; 7 positions agree with TRBD1. The CDR3 sequence is 17 residues long. V was pared by 2 bases and J by 9 bases, with 16 bases of the junction left unmatched. CDR1 and CDR2 from the germline V gene are SGHVS and FNYEAQ. The CDR3 here is CASSLNAAGTAWTEQFF. In DNA form, the CDR3 reads TGTGCCAGCAGCTTAAACGCGGCCGGGACAGCCTGGACTGAGCAGTTCTTC.

The rearrangement links TRBV6-6 to TRBJ1-1; the match to TRBD1 covers 8 bases. J lost 3 bases, V lost 6 bases, and 6 bases had no gene match. There are 14 residues in the CDR3. Germline V gives CDR1 MNHNY, CDR2 SVGAGI (reference sequence). Here the CDR3 reads CASSPQGDYTEAFF. CDR3 DNA sequence: TGTGCCAGCAGCCCACAGGGGGACTACACTGAAGCTTTCTTT.

With respect to this clone: The same CDR3 is also encoded by other DNA sequences in this sample. The genes are TRBV5-6 and TRBJ1-1; TRBD1 might be the D (5 bases). The CDR3 runs to 12 residues. Trimming cost V 2 bases and J 4 bases, with 6 bases left between them. CDR1 is SGHDT, CDR2 YYEEEE, per germline. For the CDR3, the DNA is TGTGCCAGCAGCTTAAGGGGCACTGAAGCTTTCTTT. Amino acid sequence: CASSLRGTEAFF.

This clone was seen a handful of times. The V and J genes are TRBV10-2 and TRBJ2-2; 10 bases are shared with TRBD2. CDR1 WSHSY and CDR2 SAAADI come from the germline V gene. Trimming at V came to 4 bases and at J to 3 bases, leaving 2 bases not matched to a gene. CDR3 size: 15 residues. The CDR3 DNA is TGCGCCAGCAGTGGTAGCGGGGGGCACACCGGGGAGCTGTTTTTT. Translation: CASSGSGGHTGELFF.

The gene calls are TRBV28 and TRBJ1-2, with 9 bases fitting TRBD1. Per germline, CDR1 MDHEN and CDR2 SYDVKM. V gave up 1 base and J gave up 5 bases; unmatched junction bases: 5. The CDR3 has 15 amino acids. CDR3: CASSLLTGGGYGYTF. The CDR3 nucleotides read TGTGCCAGCAGTTTATTGACAGGGGGGGGGTATGGCTACACCTTC.

The chain couples TRBV9 to TRBJ2-7, with D possibly matching TRBD2 (6 bases). The germline V and J ends were trimmed by 4 bases and 1 base, with 15 bases remaining between them. This CDR3 contains 15 residues. Per the germline V gene, CDR1 is SGDLS and CDR2 is YYNGEE. In DNA form, the CDR3 reads TGTGCCAGCAGCCCGGGACTTGAGAGTTCCTACGAGCAGTACTTC. Encoded protein: CASSPGLESSYEQYF.